The table lists the clone carrying this TCR beta chain with many counts. What it recognizes is unknown. This record comes from a study of T cells in Graves' hyperthyroidism and ophthalmopathy. Study-wide results and caveats: Most thyroid-expanded clonotypes above 0.001 were also found in blood.

RNA transcripts gave rise to amplified TCR beta CDR3 regions. HTBI primers were employed in a first-round RT-PCR of the TCR CDR3. Using its own MiXCR run on the multiplex PCR reads, TCRdb lists one record per CDR3 protein. Altogether over 700,000 distinct CDR3 sequences are present, about 17% being singletons, with the ten largest covering approximately 15%. The germline V gene encodes CDR1 LGHDT and CDR2 YNNKEL (reference sequence). The CDR3 has 15 amino acids. V was clipped by 0 bases and J by 4 bases, with 12 bases between them. This rearrangement joins TRBV3-1 to TRBJ1-2; unclear D gene. The sequencing sample was made of blood. The TCR was taken from a woman in her forties or fifties with Graves' hyperthyroidism that later progressed to Graves' ophthalmopathy. Here the CDR3 reads CASSQDARGFYGYTF. CDR3 bases: TGTGCCAGCAGCCAAGATGCTCGAGGATTCTATGGCTACACCTTC. Combining the CDR3 with reference TRBV3-1 and TRBJ1-2 gives the whole variable domain DTAVSQTPKYLVTQMGNDKSIKCEQNLGHDTMYWYKQDSKKFLKIMFSYNNKELIINETVPNRFSPKSPDKAHLNLHINSLELGDSAVYFCASSQDARGFYGYTFGSGTRLTVV.